This TCR beta chain was recovered during a study of cytomegalovirus exposure and HLA in healthy donors. Study-level results: Under in vitro conditions, a few CMV-associated chains were confirmed as specific for CMV antigens. Some TCR beta chains (about 170 of them) were listed as cytomegalovirus-associated.

TCRdb keeps only in-frame clones here, not all; method: immunoSEQ multiplex PCR. The sample lists under 300,000 clones, around 85% occurring once. Remarks on this clone: Its antigen is unidentified.

Germline V gene data show CDR1 as MGHDK and CDR2 as SYGVNS. Trimming removed 8 bases at V and 4 bases at J, with 3 bases between. The CDR3 contains 10 residues. The chain uses TRBV25-1 and TRBJ1-3; D is unclear. The source is a woman aged 30 to 39 in good health and CMV-seropositive. Material: PBMCs. The DNA for the CDR3 is TGTGCCAGCCAGGGAAACACCATATATTTT. This codes for CASQGNTIYF.